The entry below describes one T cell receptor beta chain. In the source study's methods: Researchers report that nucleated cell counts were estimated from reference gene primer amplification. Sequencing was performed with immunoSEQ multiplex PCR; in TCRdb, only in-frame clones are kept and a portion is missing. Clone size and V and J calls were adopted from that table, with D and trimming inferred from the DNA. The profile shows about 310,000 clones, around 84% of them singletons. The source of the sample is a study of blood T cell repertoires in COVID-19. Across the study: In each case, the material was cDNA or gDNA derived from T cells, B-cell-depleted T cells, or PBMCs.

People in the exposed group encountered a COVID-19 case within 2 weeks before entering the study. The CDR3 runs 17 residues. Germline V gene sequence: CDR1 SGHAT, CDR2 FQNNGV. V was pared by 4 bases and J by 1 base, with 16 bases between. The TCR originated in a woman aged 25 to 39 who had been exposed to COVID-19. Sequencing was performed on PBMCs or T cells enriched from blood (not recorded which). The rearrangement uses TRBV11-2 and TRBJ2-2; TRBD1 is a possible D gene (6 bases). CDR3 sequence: CASSSYTLGGNTGELFF. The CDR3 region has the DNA TGTGCCAGCAGCTCGTACACTTTAGGGGGGAACACCGGGGAGCTGTTTTTT.